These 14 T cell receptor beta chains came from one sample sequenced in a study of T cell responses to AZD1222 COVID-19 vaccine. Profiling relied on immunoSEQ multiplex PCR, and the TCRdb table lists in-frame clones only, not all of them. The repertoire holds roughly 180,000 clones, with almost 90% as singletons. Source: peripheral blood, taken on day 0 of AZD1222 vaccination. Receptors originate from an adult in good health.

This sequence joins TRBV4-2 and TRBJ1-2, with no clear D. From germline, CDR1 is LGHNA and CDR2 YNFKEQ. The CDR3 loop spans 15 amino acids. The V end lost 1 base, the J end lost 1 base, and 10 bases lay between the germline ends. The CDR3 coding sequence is TGTGCCAGCAGCCAAGGAAACGGGTTTAACTATGGCTACACCTTC. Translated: CASSQGNGFNYGYTF.

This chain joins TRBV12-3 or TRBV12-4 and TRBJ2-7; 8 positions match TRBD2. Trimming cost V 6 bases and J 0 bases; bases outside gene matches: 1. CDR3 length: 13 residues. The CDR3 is CASRLAGSYEQYF. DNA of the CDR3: TGTGCCAGCAGGCTAGCGGGCTCCTACGAGCAGTACTTC.

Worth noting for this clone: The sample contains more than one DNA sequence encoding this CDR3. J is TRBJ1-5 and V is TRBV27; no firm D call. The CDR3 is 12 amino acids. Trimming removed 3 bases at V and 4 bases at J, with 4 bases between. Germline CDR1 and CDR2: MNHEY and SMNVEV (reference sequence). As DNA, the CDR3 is TGTGCCAGCAGTTTCAGGAATCAGCCCCAGCATTTT. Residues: CASSFRNQPQHF.

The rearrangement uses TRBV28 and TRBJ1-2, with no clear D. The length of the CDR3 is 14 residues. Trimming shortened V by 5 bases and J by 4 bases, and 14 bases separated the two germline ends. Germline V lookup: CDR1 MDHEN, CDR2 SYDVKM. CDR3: CASSNFLGSYGYTF. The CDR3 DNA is TGTGCCAGCAGTAACTTCCTAGGGAGCTATGGCTACACCTTC.

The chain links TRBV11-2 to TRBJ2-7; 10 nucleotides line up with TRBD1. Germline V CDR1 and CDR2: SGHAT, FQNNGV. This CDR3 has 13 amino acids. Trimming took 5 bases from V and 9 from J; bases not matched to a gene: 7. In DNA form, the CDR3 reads TGTGCCAGCAGCGAGGACAGGGGGGGTGTGCAGTACTTC. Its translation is CASSEDRGGVQYF.

CDR3 amino acids: CASRLAWETQYF. The CDR3, as DNA: TGTGCCAGCAGACTAGCTTGGGAGACCCAGTACTTC. The chain uses TRBV25-1 and TRBJ2-5; weak D call: TRBD2 (6 bases). This CDR3 comprises 12 residues. Per germline, CDR1 MGHDK and CDR2 SYGVNS. V was trimmed by 6 bases and J by 5 bases, leaving 10 bases between them.

The CDR3 coding sequence is TGTGCCAGCAGTCCGGGACACCAAACGAGGGGCTACACCTTC. Protein sequence: CASSPGHQTRGYTF. This chain links TRBV7-3 with TRBJ1-2; weak D call: TRBD1 (6 bases). V was trimmed by 6 bases and J by 8 bases, leaving 19 bases between them. CDR3 size: 14 residues. CDR1 is SGHTA and CDR2 is FQGTGA in the germline V gene.

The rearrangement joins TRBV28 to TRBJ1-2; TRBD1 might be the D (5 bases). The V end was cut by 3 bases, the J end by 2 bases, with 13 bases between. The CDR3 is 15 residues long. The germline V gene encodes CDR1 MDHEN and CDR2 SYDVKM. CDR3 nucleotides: TGTGCCAGCAGTTTGGGGCCTTCGATAAACTATGGCTACACCTTC. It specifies CASSLGPSINYGYTF.

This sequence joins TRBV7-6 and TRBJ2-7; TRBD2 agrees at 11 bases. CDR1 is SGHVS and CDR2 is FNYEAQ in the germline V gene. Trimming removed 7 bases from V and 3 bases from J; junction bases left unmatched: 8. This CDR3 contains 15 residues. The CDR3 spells CASTATGTSGYEQYF. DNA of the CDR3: TGTGCCAGCACCGCAACCGGGACTAGCGGCTACGAGCAGTACTTC.

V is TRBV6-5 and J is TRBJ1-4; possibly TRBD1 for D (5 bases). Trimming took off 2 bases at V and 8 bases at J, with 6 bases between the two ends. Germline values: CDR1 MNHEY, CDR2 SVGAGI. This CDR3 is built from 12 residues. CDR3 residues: CASSYHREKLFF. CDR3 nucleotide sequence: TGTGCCAGCAGTTACCACAGGGAAAAACTGTTTTTT.

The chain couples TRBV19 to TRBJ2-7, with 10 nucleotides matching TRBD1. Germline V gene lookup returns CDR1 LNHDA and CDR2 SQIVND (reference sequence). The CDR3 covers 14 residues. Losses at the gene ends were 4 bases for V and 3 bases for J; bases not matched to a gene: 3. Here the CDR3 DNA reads TGTGCCAGTAGTAAGGACAGGGGGTACTACGAGCAGTACTTC. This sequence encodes CASSKDRGYYEQYF.

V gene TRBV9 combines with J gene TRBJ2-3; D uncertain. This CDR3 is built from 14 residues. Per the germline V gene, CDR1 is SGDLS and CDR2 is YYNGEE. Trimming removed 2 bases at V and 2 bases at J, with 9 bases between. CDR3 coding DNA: TGTGCCAGCAGCGTTGGGTCCCTCACAGATACGCAGTATTTT. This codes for CASSVGSLTDTQYF.

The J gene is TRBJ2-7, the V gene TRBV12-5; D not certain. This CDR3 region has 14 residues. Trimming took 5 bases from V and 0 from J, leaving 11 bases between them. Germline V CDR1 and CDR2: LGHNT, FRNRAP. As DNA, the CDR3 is TGTGCTAGTGGTGTAAACGACCCCTCCTACGAGCAGTACTTC. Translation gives CASGVNDPSYEQYF.

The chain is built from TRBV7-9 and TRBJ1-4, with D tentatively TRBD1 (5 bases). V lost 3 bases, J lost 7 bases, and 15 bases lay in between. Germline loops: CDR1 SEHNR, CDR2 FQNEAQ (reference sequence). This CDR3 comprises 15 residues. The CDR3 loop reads CASSLVLGDGEKLFF. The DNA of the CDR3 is TGTGCCAGCAGCTTGGTTCTGGGGGACGGTGAAAAACTGTTTTTT.